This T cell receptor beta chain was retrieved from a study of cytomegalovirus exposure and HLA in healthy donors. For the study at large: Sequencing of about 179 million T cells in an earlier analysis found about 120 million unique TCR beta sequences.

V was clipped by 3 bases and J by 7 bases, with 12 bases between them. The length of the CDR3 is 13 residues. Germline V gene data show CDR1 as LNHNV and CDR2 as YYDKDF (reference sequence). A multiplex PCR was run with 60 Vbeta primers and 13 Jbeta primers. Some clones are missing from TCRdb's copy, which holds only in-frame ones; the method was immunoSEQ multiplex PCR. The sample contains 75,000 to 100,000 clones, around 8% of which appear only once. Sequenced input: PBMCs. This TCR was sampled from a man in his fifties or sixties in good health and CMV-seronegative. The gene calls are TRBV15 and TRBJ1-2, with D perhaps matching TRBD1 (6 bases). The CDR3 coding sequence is TGTGCCACCAGCAGTCAACACAGGGCTGGCTACACCTTC. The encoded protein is CATSSQHRAGYTF.